The 30 T cell receptor beta chains below were found in one sample sequenced in a study of monozygotic twins with inflammatory bowel disease. TCRdb re-called the 5' RACE reads and catalogs CDR3 proteins one per entry, DNA excluded. The sample totals under 130,000 distinct CDR3 sequences; its top ten clones hold 1.9%. The sample taken for sequencing was blood. The source is a human donor with ulcerative colitis or Crohn's disease, or a healthy co-twin of an affected twin (not recorded which).

The rearrangement joins TRBV7-2 to TRBJ2-7. Germline loops: CDR1 SGHTA, CDR2 FQGNSA. The CDR3 length is 14 residues. This CDR3 reads CASSFTLGLLEQYF.

The chain joins TRBV5-6 to TRBJ2-4; without DNA, the TCRdb call of TRBD1 cannot be checked. The CDR3 sequence is 16 residues long. Per germline, CDR1 SGHDT and CDR2 YYEEEE. CDR3 loop: CASSLVGQLAKNMQYF.

The chain couples TRBV4-3 to TRBJ1-5. CDR3 length: 14 amino acids. Germline values: CDR1 LGHNA, CDR2 YSLEER. Here the CDR3 reads CASSQDASNQPQHF.

The V and J genes are TRBV20-1 and TRBJ1-1. The CDR3 is 12 residues long. Germline V gene lookup returns CDR1 DFQATT and CDR2 SNEGSKA (reference sequence). CDR3 region: CSAPRGYTEAFF.

The chain uses TRBV29-1 and TRBJ1-1. There are 15 residues in the CDR3. Germline V gene data show CDR1 as SQVTM and CDR2 as ANQGSEA. The CDR3 sequence is CSVGRPLGGHTEAFF. The variable domain in full, completed from reference TRBV29-1 and TRBJ1-1, reads SAVISQKPSRDICQRGTSLTIQCQVDSQVTMMFWYRQQPGQSLTLIATANQGSEATYESGFVIDKFPISRPNLTFSTLTVSNMSPEDSSIYLCSVGRPLGGHTEAFFGQGTRLTVV.

The chain uses TRBV6-1 and TRBJ2-3; TCRdb's D gene call, TRBD2, goes unchecked for lack of DNA. The length of the CDR3 is 14 residues. The germline gives CDR1 MNHNS, CDR2 SASEGT. CDR3: CATTPRGPADTQYF.

V is TRBV7-9 and J is TRBJ2-7; TCRdb's D call, TRBD2, is unchecked because there is no DNA. This CDR3 contains 13 residues. The germline gives CDR1 SEHNR, CDR2 FQNEAQ (reference sequence). The CDR3 sequence: CASMPSGAYEQYF.

The V gene is TRBV4-2, the J gene TRBJ2-1; lacking DNA, the TRBD2 call made by TCRdb goes unchecked. The V gene's germline CDR1 is LGHNA and CDR2 YNFKEQ. CDR3 length equals 17 residues. The CDR3: CASSQVRATLTYNEQFF.

The chain recombines TRBV19 with TRBJ1-5; TCRdb's assignment of TRBD1 cannot be checked, as there is no DNA. Germline V lookup: CDR1 LNHDA, CDR2 SQIVND (reference sequence). There are 14 residues in the CDR3. The CDR3 is CASSATGARQPQHF. The entire variable domain, with the rest obtained from reference TRBV19 and TRBJ1-5, is as follows: DGGITQSPKYLFRKEGQNVTLSCEQNLNHDAMYWYRQDPGQGLRLIYYSQIVNDFQKGDIAEGYSVSREKKESFPLTVTSAQKNPTAFYLCASSATGARQPQHFGDGTRLSIL.

The CDR3 reads CASSQAKMRLAGGSETQYF. This chain links TRBV4-3 with TRBJ2-5; TCRdb reports TRBD2, a call that lacks DNA to check it against. This CDR3 is 19 amino acids long. Germline V gene data show CDR1 as LGHNA and CDR2 as YSLEER.

This rearrangement joins TRBV29-1 to TRBJ1-1. This CDR3 comprises 12 residues. The germline gives CDR1 SQVTM, CDR2 ANQGSEA. Here the CDR3 reads CSVLRRNAEAFF.

This chain joins TRBV12-3 or TRBV12-4 and TRBJ2-5; TCRdb lists TRBD1, though no DNA is available to test this call. The CDR3 spans 15 residues. The CDR3 sequence is CASSLGQGAMETQYF.

V gene TRBV10-2 combines with J gene TRBJ2-7. Looked up from germline, CDR1 is WSHSY and CDR2 is SAAADI. The CDR3 is made up of 12 amino acids. Here the CDR3 reads CASSSTGYEQYF.

The rearrangement joins TRBV5-6 to TRBJ2-7; there is no DNA to check the TCRdb D call of TRBD2. Germline-derived CDR1 and CDR2 are SGHDT and YYEEEE. CDR3 length: 15 amino acids. This CDR3 is CASSPGAGLGDEQYF.

The chain carries TRBV6-2 or TRBV6-3 and TRBJ1-4; TCRdb indicates TRBD1, and absent DNA this call remains unverified. The length of the CDR3 is 17 residues. Germline assignment: CDR1 MNHEY and CDR2 SVGEGT. This chain's CDR3 is CASSRLNRGFLVEKLFF.

The V gene is TRBV9, the J gene TRBJ1-1; TCRdb gives TRBD1 as the D gene, but with no DNA this cannot be confirmed. CDR3 size: 13 residues. Germline V CDR1 and CDR2: SGDLS, YYNGEE. Here the CDR3 reads CASSAGGNTEAFF.

The chain has TRBV18 and TRBJ2-2; the TCRdb call, TRBD1, lacks DNA for checking. This CDR3 has 18 residues. Per the germline V gene, CDR1 is KGHSH and CDR2 is LQKENI. CDR3 residues: CASSPYGAGGTNTGELFF.

The chain combines TRBV20-1 with TRBJ2-1; absent DNA, TCRdb's TRBD1 call cannot be checked. Germline-derived CDR1 and CDR2 are DFQATT and SNEGSKA (reference sequence). This CDR3 contains 15 residues. CDR3: CSARDVLWGLDEQFF.

The chain is built from TRBV5-1 and TRBJ1-1; TCRdb reports TRBD1, a call that lacks DNA to check it against. This CDR3 has 15 amino acids. Germline CDR1 SGHRS, CDR2 YFSETQ. CDR3 amino acids: CASSPGPGRAPEAFF. The whole variable domain, remainder taken from reference TRBV5-1 and TRBJ1-1, is KAGVTQTPRYLIKTRGQQVTLSCSPISGHRSVSWYQQTPGQGLQFLFEYFSETQRNKGNFPGRFSGRQFSNSRSEMNVSTLELGDSALYLCASSPGPGRAPEAFFGQGTRLTVV.

This chain connects TRBV5-4 to TRBJ1-1. In germline, CDR1 is SGHNT, CDR2 YYREEE (reference sequence). This CDR3 contains 14 residues. CDR3 sequence: CASSLIVSGTEAFF.

The chain recombines TRBV7-9 with TRBJ2-1; TCRdb's D gene call, TRBD1, goes unchecked for lack of DNA. The CDR3 loop spans 16 amino acids. CDR1 and CDR2 (germline): SEHNR, FQNEAQ (reference sequence). CDR3 loop: CASSLALAGSYNEQFF. Drawing the rest from reference TRBV7-9 and TRBJ2-1, the complete variable domain is DTGVSQNPRHKITKRGQNVTFRCDPISEHNRLYWYRQTLGQGPEFLTYFQNEAQLEKSRLLSDRFSAERPKGSFSTLEIQRTEQGDSAMYLCASSLALAGSYNEQFFGPGTRLTVL.

The rearrangement joins TRBV6-5 to TRBJ2-7; TCRdb outputs TRBD1, but without DNA this stays unchecked. This CDR3 is built from 18 residues. Germline assignment: CDR1 MNHEY and CDR2 SVGAGI. CDR3 amino acids: CASSTPGTGGLPTYEQYF.

This rearrangement joins TRBV23-1 to TRBJ2-1. TRBV23-1 is annotated as an ORF whose role is uncertain. This CDR3 region has 17 residues. CDR3 in amino acids: CASRHLKDASSYNEQFF.

The chain is built from TRBV5-5 and TRBJ2-2; TCRdb indicates TRBD2, and absent DNA this call remains unverified. Germline values: CDR1 SGHKS, CDR2 YYEKEE (reference sequence). The CDR3 loop spans 16 amino acids. Here the CDR3 reads CAGSFPSGGVTGELFF.

This chain joins TRBV20-1 and TRBJ1-4; TCRdb proposes TRBD1, but this gene call is untestable without DNA. This CDR3 region has 16 residues. Germline V gene lookup returns CDR1 DFQATT and CDR2 SNEGSKA (reference sequence). CDR3 amino acids: CSARDGHRGGREKLFF.

The chain uses TRBV10-3 and TRBJ2-3; TCRdb indicates TRBD2, and absent DNA this call remains unverified. The CDR3 has 15 residues. Germline V gene lookup returns CDR1 ENHRY and CDR2 SYGVKD. CDR3 protein: CAISESGLAGDTQYF.

The chain is built from TRBV29-1 and TRBJ2-3; TCRdb lists TRBD2, though no DNA is available to test this call. The CDR3 is made up of 16 amino acids. Per germline, CDR1 SQVTM and CDR2 ANQGSEA. The CDR3 loop reads CSVSPRSGRGADTQYF.

The chain employs TRBV7-9 and TRBJ2-1; the D call of TRBD2 rests on TCRdb alone, since no DNA is present to check it. Germline V gene data show CDR1 as SEHNR and CDR2 as FQNEAQ (reference sequence). The CDR3 has 11 amino acids. CDR3 sequence: CASSLGLDLFF.

This sequence joins TRBV12-3 or TRBV12-4 and TRBJ1-3; TCRdb's D call, TRBD1, is unchecked because there is no DNA. This CDR3 has 13 residues. The CDR3 loop is CASSLQGFNTIYF.

The V call is TRBV10-3, the J call TRBJ2-2; the D call from TCRdb, TRBD1, cannot be confirmed without DNA. Germline CDR1 and CDR2: ENHRY and SYGVKD. There are 16 residues in the CDR3. CDR3 sequence: CAIRPPGQGGTGELFF.